What follows describes a single TCR beta chain. Trimming stripped 5 bases from V and 8 bases from J, with 19 bases between. Germline lookup yields CDR1 GTSNPN and CDR2 SVGIG (reference sequence). This CDR3 has 15 residues. This sample was included in a study of blood T cell repertoires in COVID-19. Study as a whole: COVID-19 samples collected from the United States, Italy and Spain covered acute and convalescent phases.

Authors' data handling: Estimation of nucleated cell counts was performed using reference gene primer amplification. Repertoires were generated with immunoSEQ multiplex PCR, while TCRdb's copy carries only in-frame clones and drops some. The V and J calls and the clone size are those of that table, but D and trimming were determined from the DNA. The sample yields around 300,000 clones, roughly 90% seen once. The chain uses TRBV30 and TRBJ1-6; maybe TRBD1 (5 bases). The sequencing input was peripheral blood. This sequence originates from a man aged 50 to 59 with acute or convalescent COVID-19. CDR3 residues: CAWSPPGLRDSPLHF. DNA of the CDR3: TGTGCCTGGTCCCCCCCGGGACTCCGTGATTCACCCCTCCACTTT.